One sample yielded the 8 T cell receptor beta chains listed below, sequenced in a study of CD39 and CD103 CD8 tumor-infiltrating T cells. Here immunoSEQ multiplex PCR was the method, and the copy in TCRdb shows in-frame clones only, minus some. The profile shows 15,000 or so clones, around nine tenths of them singletons. The sample consisted of CD8+ T cells sorted from blood. The subset here: total memory CD8 T cells (CD45RA-CCR7+/-) from blood or uninvolved lymph node. The receptors were sampled from a human donor with head and neck squamous cell carcinoma.

This sequence joins TRBV7-8 and TRBJ2-1; perhaps TRBD2 as D (6 bases). CDR1 is SGHVS and CDR2 is FQNEAQ in the germline V gene. The CDR3 is 15 residues long. V lost 5 bases, J lost 7 bases, and 18 bases lay in between. This CDR3 is CASSHGTARENEQFF. For the CDR3, the DNA is TGTGCCAGCAGCCATGGGACGGCGCGGGAAAATGAGCAGTTCTTC.

The rearrangement links TRBV5-5 to TRBJ2-1, with D uncertain. Germline V gene lookup returns CDR1 SGHKS and CDR2 YYEKEE (reference sequence). This CDR3 region has 15 residues. V lost 1 base, J lost 7 bases, and 15 bases lay in between. The CDR3 DNA reads TGTGCCAGCAGCTTGATCGGTAACGACGGGAATGAGCAGTTCTTC. Its protein product is CASSLIGNDGNEQFF.

The rearrangement uses TRBV6-5 and TRBJ2-5; possible D gene TRBD2, 5 bases. Per germline, CDR1 MNHEY and CDR2 SVGAGI. V lost 2 bases and J 7 bases, leaving 11 bases between the germline ends. This CDR3 has 13 residues. The CDR3 sequence is CASSYRSGGTQYF. The CDR3 DNA reads as TGTGCCAGCAGTTACCGTTCTGGAGGGACCCAGTACTTC.

The V and J genes are TRBV14 and TRBJ1-6, with D unresolved. Germline assignment: CDR1 SGHDN and CDR2 FVKESK. Trimming pared 0 bases from V and 2 bases from J, leaving 14 bases between. The CDR3 runs to 18 residues. CDR3 amino acids: CASSQDGYDEPYNSPLHF. CDR3 nucleotide sequence: TGTGCCAGCAGCCAAGATGGGTATGACGAGCCCTATAATTCACCCCTCCACTTT.

This rearrangement joins TRBV27 to TRBJ2-1; 7 nucleotides line up with TRBD1. Per germline, CDR1 MNHEY and CDR2 SMNVEV (reference sequence). Trimming cost V 6 bases and J 6 bases; bases outside gene matches: 14. The CDR3 covers 16 residues. The CDR3 loop is CASSITGALIINEQFF. The DNA for the CDR3 is TGTGCCAGCAGCATAACAGGGGCTTTGATTATCAATGAGCAGTTCTTC.

This chain joins TRBV7-9 and TRBJ2-7; a weak D match, TRBD2 (6 bases). Germline V gene lookup returns CDR1 SEHNR and CDR2 FQNEAQ (reference sequence). V lost 7 bases to trimming and J lost 4 bases, with 26 bases between them. This CDR3 region has 17 residues. The chain's CDR3 is CASIEAGGAPELYEQYF. CDR3 in DNA: TGTGCCAGCATCGAGGCCGGCGGGGCTCCCGAGCTATACGAGCAGTACTTC. Supplemented by reference TRBV7-9 and TRBJ2-7, the full variable domain reads DTGVSQNPRHKITKRGQNVTFRCDPISEHNRLYWYRQTLGQGPEFLTYFQNEAQLEKSRLLSDRFSAERPKGSFSTLEIQRTEQGDSAMYLCASIEAGGAPELYEQYFGPGTRLTVT.

The chain is built from TRBV19 and TRBJ1-1, with unresolved D. The ends were cut back, 5 bases at V and 5 bases at J, with 9 bases in the middle. The CDR3 totals 12 residues. Germline V gene data show CDR1 as LNHDA and CDR2 as SQIVND (reference sequence). CDR3 region: CASSADWTEAFF. CDR3 coding DNA: TGTGCCAGTAGTGCCGACTGGACTGAAGCTTTCTTT.

This clone was seen only a few times. For the CDR3, the DNA is TGTGCCTGGAGTGTAGCCAGGGGATTCACTGAAGCTTTCTTT. Encoded protein: CAWSVARGFTEAFF. The chain carries TRBV30 and TRBJ1-1, with a tentative D call TRBD1 (6 bases). The V gene lost 0 bases and the J gene lost 4 bases, with 12 bases spanning the gap. The CDR3 runs to 14 residues. The germline CDR1 and CDR2 sequences are GTSNPN and SVGIG (reference sequence).